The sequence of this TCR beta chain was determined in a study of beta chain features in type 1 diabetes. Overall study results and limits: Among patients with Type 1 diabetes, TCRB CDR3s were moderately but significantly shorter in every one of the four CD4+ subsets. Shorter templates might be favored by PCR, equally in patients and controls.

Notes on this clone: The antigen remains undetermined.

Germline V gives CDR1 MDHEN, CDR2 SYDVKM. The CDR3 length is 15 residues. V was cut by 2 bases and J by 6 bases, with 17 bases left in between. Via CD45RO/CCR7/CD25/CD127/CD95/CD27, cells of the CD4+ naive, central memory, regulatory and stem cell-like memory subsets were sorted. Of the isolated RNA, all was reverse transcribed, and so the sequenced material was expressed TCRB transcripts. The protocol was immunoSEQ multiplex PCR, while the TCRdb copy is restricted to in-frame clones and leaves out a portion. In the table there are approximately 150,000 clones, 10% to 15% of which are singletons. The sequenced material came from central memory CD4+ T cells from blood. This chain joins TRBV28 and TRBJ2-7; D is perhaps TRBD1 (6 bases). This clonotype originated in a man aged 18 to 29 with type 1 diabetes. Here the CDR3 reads CASSLRQAKGSEQYF. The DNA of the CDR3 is TGTGCCAGCAGTTTAAGACAGGCCAAGGGCTCCGAGCAGTACTTC.